What follows describes a single TCR beta chain. The antigen is unknown. These data are taken from a study of CD8 T cells in ankylosing spondylitis. Study-level findings and limits: Matched ankylosing spondylitis synovial fluid reportedly contained a significantly enriched population of disease-linked clones. Past studies reported some motif variants in reactive arthritis synovial fluid and blood. Those disease-linked clones were CD8+; they were also relatively rare in peripheral blood. A motif of eight highly homologous TCR beta variants was seen as apparently characteristic of ankylosing spondylitis blood.

Researchers built TCR beta libraries using quantitative 5'-RACE with molecular barcodes. A single record per CDR3 protein comes from TCRdb applying MiXCR to the 5' RACE reads. The sample shows approximately 540,000 distinct CDR3 sequences, about 12% of them seen only once. The source of this sequence is a male donor with ankylosing spondylitis. Sequenced: blood, either unsorted or a sorted T cell fraction (not recorded which).

In DNA, the CDR3 is TGTGCCAGCAGTCGACAGAGAGATACGCAGTATTTT. It codes for CASSRQRDTQYF. The genes are TRBV2 and TRBJ2-3; the D gene is possibly TRBD1 (5 bases). V was cut by 5 bases and J by 5 bases, with 8 bases left in between. In germline, CDR1 is SNHLY, CDR2 FYNNEI. The CDR3 loop spans 12 amino acids.